One and the same sample provided the 23 T cell receptor beta chains below, sequenced in a study of shared clonotypes between healthy human individuals. Clones were sequenced by immunoSEQ multiplex PCR, and TCRdb holds only the in-frame ones, with some missing. The sample lists about 2.1 million clones, over 85% seen once, with around 1.8% in the top ten. Terminally differentiated effector memory CD45RA+ cells were excluded by CCR7 positive selection of CD45RO-negative cells. Sequenced input: naive CD8+ T cells from PBMCs. The receptors stem from a man aged 18 to 29 in good health. Some clones in this sample may be carry-over from other donors' samples.

This sequence joins TRBV4-2 and TRBJ2-7; D is possibly TRBD1 (6 bases). The CDR3 totals 15 residues. Trimming cost V 0 bases and J 3 bases, with 12 bases left between them. Per germline, CDR1 LGHNA and CDR2 YNFKEQ. CDR3 loop: CASSQETGHNYEQYF. The CDR3 DNA sequence: TGTGCCAGCAGCCAAGAAACGGGACACAACTACGAGCAGTACTTC.

This clone occurred once. The same CDR3 arises from other DNA sequences in this sample as well. V and J are TRBV29-1 and TRBJ2-2; a possible D gene is TRBD2 (6 bases). Trimming removed 4 bases at V and 2 bases at J, with 8 bases between. The CDR3 runs to 13 residues. CDR1 is SQVTM and CDR2 is ANQGSEA in the germline V gene. The CDR3 DNA reads as TGCAGCGTTGTGGGGGGAAACACCGGGGAGCTGTTTTTT. It yields the protein CSVVGGNTGELFF.

This clone was recorded once. The rearrangement links TRBV6-4 to TRBJ2-3; weak D call: TRBD1 (8 bases). Germline-derived CDR1 and CDR2 are MRHNA and SNTAGT. This CDR3 is built from 15 residues. V lost 7 bases to trimming and J lost 4 bases, with 18 bases between them. This chain's CDR3 is CASIITGGVADTQYF. DNA of the CDR3: TGTGCCAGCATTATAACAGGGGGGGTTGCAGATACGCAGTATTTT.

The CDR3 sequence: CAIRGGTGFIEQYF. The CDR3 bases are TGTGCCATCAGGGGGGGGACAGGGTTTATCGAGCAGTACTTC. V is TRBV6-1 and J is TRBJ2-7, with 9 bases lining up with TRBD1. V shed 10 bases and J 6 bases; nucleotides not matched to a gene: 13. The CDR3 totals 14 residues. Germline lookup yields CDR1 MNHNS and CDR2 SASEGT.

This clone was detected only once. Distinct nucleotide sequences in the sample also encode this CDR3. This chain joins TRBV27 and TRBJ2-1, with TRBD2 as a possible D gene (6 bases). The CDR3 covers 13 residues. Germline V gene lookup returns CDR1 MNHEY and CDR2 SMNVEV (reference sequence). Trimming cost V 3 bases and J 7 bases, with 10 bases left between them. The CDR3 sequence: CASSLRGSNEQFF. The CDR3 DNA reads as TGTGCCAGCAGTTTGCGGGGATCGAATGAGCAGTTCTTC.

Turning to this clone: The junction differs from germline at one of its ends, possibly a read error. The chain employs TRBV6-6 and TRBJ2-7; D could derive from TRBD1 or TRBD2 (5 bases each). This CDR3 comprises 12 residues. The V gene's germline CDR1 is MNHNY and CDR2 SVGAGI (reference sequence). CDR3 protein: CASSYSGADERF. The CDR3 DNA is TGTGCCAGCAGTTACTCCGGGGCAGACGAGAGATTC.

This clone was seen a single time. The chain joins TRBV9 to TRBJ2-7, with 8 bases fitting TRBD2. This CDR3 is built from 16 residues. V lost 3 bases to trimming and J lost 1 base; unmatched junction nucleotides: 9. Germline V lookup: CDR1 SGDLS, CDR2 YYNGEE. DNA for the CDR3: TGTGCCAGCAGCGGAGGTACTAGCGGCCAATCCTACGAGCAGTACTTC. Translation: CASSGGTSGQSYEQYF.

The chain carries TRBV5-6 and TRBJ2-7, with 10 nucleotides matching TRBD1. The CDR3 covers 14 residues. Losses at the gene ends were 3 bases for V and 3 bases for J; bases not matched to a gene: 3. The germline V gene has CDR1 SGHDT and CDR2 YYEEEE. CDR3 sequence reads: CASSYGTGDYEQYF. The CDR3 DNA reads as TGTGCCAGCAGCTACGGGACAGGGGACTACGAGCAGTACTTC.

This chain uses TRBV27 with TRBJ2-7, with 11 nucleotides matching TRBD2. The CDR3 is made up of 16 amino acids. Germline values: CDR1 MNHEY, CDR2 SMNVEV (reference sequence). After removal of 4 bases from V and 4 bases from J, the junction contained 9 bases not matched to a gene. The DNA of the CDR3 is TGTGCCAGCAGTTCGATTGGGACTAGCGGAGTTTACGAGCAGTACTTC. Its translation is CASSSIGTSGVYEQYF.

The chain uses TRBV28 and TRBJ2-3; the D gene is possibly TRBD2 (6 bases). The V and J ends lost 2 bases and 4 bases respectively, with 13 bases between them. Germline V lookup: CDR1 MDHEN, CDR2 SYDVKM. The CDR3 runs to 15 residues. DNA for the CDR3: TGTGCCAGCAGTTTAAGACGGGAGAGGGCAGATACGCAGTATTTT. The encoded protein is CASSLRRERADTQYF.

The V gene is TRBV13, the J gene TRBJ2-1, with D tentatively TRBD1 (5 bases). V lost 6 bases, J lost 7 bases, and 19 bases lay in between. There are 15 residues in the CDR3. Germline values: CDR1 PRHDT, CDR2 FYEKMQ (reference sequence). The CDR3 reads CASRLSGATINEQFF. CDR3 coding DNA: TGTGCCAGCAGACTTAGTGGGGCCACAATTAATGAGCAGTTCTTC.

A note on this clone: Other DNA sequences in this sample translate to the same CDR3. The chain has TRBV11-2 and TRBJ1-2; 7 nucleotides match TRBD1. The CDR3 loop spans 13 amino acids. The ends lost 6 bases at V and 4 bases at J; junction bases unmatched: 5. CDR1 is SGHAT, CDR2 FQNNGV, per germline. The CDR3 sequence: CASSPGQSYGYTF. CDR3 in DNA: TGTGCCAGCAGTCCGGGACAGAGCTATGGCTACACCTTC.

The CDR3 spells CASSLTESSYNEQFF. The CDR3 DNA follows: TGCGCCAGCAGCTTGACAGAAAGCTCCTACAATGAGCAGTTCTTC. The gene calls are TRBV5-1 and TRBJ2-1; D ambiguous. V was shortened by 1 base and J by 0 bases, with 8 bases between the two germline ends. This CDR3 comprises 15 residues. Germline CDR1 and CDR2: SGHRS and YFSETQ.

A single count supports this clone. This chain links TRBV6-5 with TRBJ2-1, with 8 bases lining up with TRBD2. This CDR3 is 15 amino acids long. V gave up 4 bases and J gave up 8 bases; unmatched junction bases: 10. From germline, CDR1 is MNHEY and CDR2 SVGAGI. CDR3 in amino acids: CASSFGGRRFDEQFF. CDR3 sequence (DNA): TGTGCCAGCAGTTTCGGCGGGAGGAGGTTTGATGAGCAGTTCTTC.

The chain has TRBV2 and TRBJ2-3; 7 bases are a match to TRBD2. V trimming: 7 bases; J trimming: 2 bases; junction bases outside the gene matches: 12. This CDR3 has 16 amino acids. Germline V gene data show CDR1 as SNHLY and CDR2 as FYNNEI. The CDR3 nucleotides read TGTGCCAGCACAACGTGGCCTAGCGGAGCCACAGATACGCAGTATTTT. It yields the protein CASTTWPSGATDTQYF.

The chain couples TRBV19 to TRBJ2-7; maybe TRBD2 (5 bases). V lost 5 bases and J 3 bases, leaving 11 bases between the germline ends. Germline V gene data show CDR1 as LNHDA and CDR2 as SQIVND (reference sequence). The CDR3 totals 13 residues. CDR3 amino acids: CASSELGLYEQYF. The CDR3 DNA sequence: TGTGCCAGTAGTGAACTAGGGCTCTACGAGCAGTACTTC.

The rearrangement uses TRBV28 and TRBJ2-1; D may be TRBD1 (6 bases). This CDR3 spans 15 amino acids. The germline V and J ends were trimmed by 7 bases and 1 base, with 14 bases remaining between them. Per the germline V gene, CDR1 is MDHEN and CDR2 is SYDVKM. CDR3 nucleotides: TGTGCCAGCAATAAACAGGGCACATCCTACAATGAGCAGTTCTTC. This gives the protein CASNKQGTSYNEQFF.

The genes are TRBV30 and TRBJ2-5; D may match TRBD1 or TRBD2 (5 bases each). The CDR3 runs 14 residues. Trimming removed 0 bases at V and 4 bases at J, with 12 bases between. The germline V gene has CDR1 GTSNPN and CDR2 SVGIG (reference sequence). In nucleotides, the CDR3 is TGTGCCTGGAGTGTAGAGAGGGGTGGAGAGACCCAGTACTTC. This sequence encodes CAWSVERGGETQYF.

The chain employs TRBV11-2 and TRBJ2-2; D uncertain. V was clipped by 5 bases and J by 0 bases, with 10 bases between them. The germline CDR1 and CDR2 sequences are SGHAT and FQNNGV. This CDR3 is 15 amino acids long. CDR3 nucleotides: TGTGCCAGCAGCATACTGACACCGAACACCGGGGAGCTGTTTTTT. Protein: CASSILTPNTGELFF.

V and J are TRBV14 and TRBJ1-1; D remains ambiguous. The CDR3 totals 14 residues. The germline V and J ends were trimmed by 5 bases and 4 bases, with 14 bases remaining between them. The germline CDR1 and CDR2 sequences are SGHDN and FVKESK. CDR3 protein: CASSLQGPSTEAFF. The CDR3, as DNA: TGTGCCAGCAGCTTACAAGGGCCCAGCACTGAAGCTTTCTTT.

The V call is TRBV7-9, the J call TRBJ2-3, with 8 bases that match TRBD2. V was clipped by 1 base and J by 5 bases; unmatched bases: 5. The CDR3 contains 15 residues. In germline, CDR1 is SEHNR, CDR2 FQNEAQ (reference sequence). The CDR3 DNA is TGTGCCAGCAGCTTAGGGTTGCGGGAGGTAGATACGCAGTATTTT. This sequence encodes CASSLGLREVDTQYF.

This clone was observed a single time. The V call is TRBV28, the J call TRBJ1-1; D is ambiguous. Between the trimmed V and J ends, which lost 3 bases and 0 bases, there was a span of 32 bases. The CDR3 runs 22 residues. Germline CDR1 is MDHEN and CDR2 is SYDVKM. CDR3 DNA sequence: TGTGCCAGCAGTTTTGTGTCAGTGTGGCGGGTCAACTCCAACGCGATGAACACTGAAGCTTTCTTT. Its translation: CASSFVSVWRVNSNAMNTEAFF.

The genes are TRBV7-8 and TRBJ2-1; 7 bases agree with TRBD2. V shed 6 bases and J 7 bases; nucleotides not matched to a gene: 15. The CDR3 is 16 amino acids. The germline CDR1 and CDR2 sequences are SGHVS and FQNEAQ. CDR3 sequence reads: CASRVGGLGSKNEQFF. DNA of the CDR3: TGTGCCAGCAGGGTGGGAGGGCTAGGAAGTAAGAATGAGCAGTTCTTC.